Below, one T cell receptor beta chain is given with its context. Its antigen is not identified. This specimen comes from a study of T cell responses to AZD1222 COVID-19 vaccine. General study results and limits: Donors were largely white British and mainly female; clonal diversity was possibly underestimated.

TCRdb's copy holds only in-frame clones and misses some; the assay was immunoSEQ multiplex PCR. This sample yields 150,000 to 200,000 clones, of which 85% to 95% are seen a single time; 2.3% belongs to the top ten. Sequenced here: peripheral blood, sampled on day 0 of AZD1222 vaccination. The receptor's source is an adult in good health.

The DNA of the CDR3 is TGTGCCAGCAGCGTAGATGGCGGCACAGGGGTTCAGCCCCAGCATTTT. Amino acid sequence: CASSVDGGTGVQPQHF. The rearrangement uses TRBV9 and TRBJ1-5; 7 nucleotides line up with TRBD1. Germline trimming cut 0 bases from V and 6 bases from J; bases unmatched to any gene: 9. The length of the CDR3 is 16 residues. Germline V gene lookup returns CDR1 SGDLS and CDR2 YYNGEE.